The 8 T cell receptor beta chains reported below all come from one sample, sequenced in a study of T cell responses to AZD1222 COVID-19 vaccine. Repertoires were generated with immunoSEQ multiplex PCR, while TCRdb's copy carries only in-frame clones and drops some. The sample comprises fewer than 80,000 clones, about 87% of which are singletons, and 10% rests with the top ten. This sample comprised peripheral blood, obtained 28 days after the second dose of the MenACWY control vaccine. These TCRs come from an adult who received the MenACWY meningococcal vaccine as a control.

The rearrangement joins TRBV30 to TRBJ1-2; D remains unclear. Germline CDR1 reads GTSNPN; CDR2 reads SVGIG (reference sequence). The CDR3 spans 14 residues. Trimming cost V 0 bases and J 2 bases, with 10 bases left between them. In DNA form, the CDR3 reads TGTGCCTGGAGTGTACTAGGGAAGAACTATGGCTACACCTTC. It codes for CAWSVLGKNYGYTF.

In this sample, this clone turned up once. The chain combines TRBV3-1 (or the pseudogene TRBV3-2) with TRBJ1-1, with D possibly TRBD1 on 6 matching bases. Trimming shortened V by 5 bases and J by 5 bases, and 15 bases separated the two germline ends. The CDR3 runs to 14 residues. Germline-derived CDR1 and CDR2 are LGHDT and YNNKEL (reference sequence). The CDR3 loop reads CASSLGGARTEAFF. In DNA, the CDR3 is TGTGCCAGCAGCTTAGGGGGGGCTAGGACTGAAGCTTTCTTT.

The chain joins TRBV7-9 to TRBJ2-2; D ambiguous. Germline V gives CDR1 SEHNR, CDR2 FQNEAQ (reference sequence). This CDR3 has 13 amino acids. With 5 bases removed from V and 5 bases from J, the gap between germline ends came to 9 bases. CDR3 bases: TGTGCCAGCAGCGCCATAGTGACCGGGGAGCTGTTTTTT. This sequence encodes CASSAIVTGELFF.

CDR3 loop: CASSELGWGSSYNEQFF. DNA of the CDR3: TGTGCCAGCAGTGAATTGGGTTGGGGGAGCTCCTACAATGAGCAGTTCTTC. This chain joins TRBV2 and TRBJ2-1; either TRBD1 or TRBD2 may fit D (5 bases each). The CDR3 length is 17 residues. V shed 2 bases and J shed 0 bases, with 14 bases lying between them. CDR1 is SNHLY, CDR2 FYNNEI, per germline.

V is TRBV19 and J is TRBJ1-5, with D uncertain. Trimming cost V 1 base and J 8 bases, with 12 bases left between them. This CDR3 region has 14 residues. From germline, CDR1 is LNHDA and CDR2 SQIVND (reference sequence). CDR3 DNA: TGTGCCAGTAGTATAGGACCGGGGTTGGAGCCCCAGCATTTT. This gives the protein CASSIGPGLEPQHF.

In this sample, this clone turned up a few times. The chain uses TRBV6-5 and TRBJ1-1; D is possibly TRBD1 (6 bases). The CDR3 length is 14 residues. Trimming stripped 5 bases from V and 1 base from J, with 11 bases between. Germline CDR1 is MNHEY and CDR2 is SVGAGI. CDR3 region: CASSRTGTNTEAFF. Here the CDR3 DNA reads TGTGCCAGCAGTAGAACAGGGACGAACACTGAAGCTTTCTTT.

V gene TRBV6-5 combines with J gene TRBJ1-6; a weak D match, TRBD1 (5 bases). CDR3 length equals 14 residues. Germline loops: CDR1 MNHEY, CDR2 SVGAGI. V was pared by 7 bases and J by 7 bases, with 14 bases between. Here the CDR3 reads CASTKTVGNSPLHF. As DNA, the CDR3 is TGTGCCAGCACCAAGACAGTCGGAAATTCACCCCTCCACTTT.

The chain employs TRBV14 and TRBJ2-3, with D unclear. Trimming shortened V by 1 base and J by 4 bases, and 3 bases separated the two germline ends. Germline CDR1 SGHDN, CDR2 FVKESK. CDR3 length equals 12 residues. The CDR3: CASSQGADTQYF. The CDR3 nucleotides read TGTGCCAGCAGCCAAGGGGCAGATACGCAGTATTTT.